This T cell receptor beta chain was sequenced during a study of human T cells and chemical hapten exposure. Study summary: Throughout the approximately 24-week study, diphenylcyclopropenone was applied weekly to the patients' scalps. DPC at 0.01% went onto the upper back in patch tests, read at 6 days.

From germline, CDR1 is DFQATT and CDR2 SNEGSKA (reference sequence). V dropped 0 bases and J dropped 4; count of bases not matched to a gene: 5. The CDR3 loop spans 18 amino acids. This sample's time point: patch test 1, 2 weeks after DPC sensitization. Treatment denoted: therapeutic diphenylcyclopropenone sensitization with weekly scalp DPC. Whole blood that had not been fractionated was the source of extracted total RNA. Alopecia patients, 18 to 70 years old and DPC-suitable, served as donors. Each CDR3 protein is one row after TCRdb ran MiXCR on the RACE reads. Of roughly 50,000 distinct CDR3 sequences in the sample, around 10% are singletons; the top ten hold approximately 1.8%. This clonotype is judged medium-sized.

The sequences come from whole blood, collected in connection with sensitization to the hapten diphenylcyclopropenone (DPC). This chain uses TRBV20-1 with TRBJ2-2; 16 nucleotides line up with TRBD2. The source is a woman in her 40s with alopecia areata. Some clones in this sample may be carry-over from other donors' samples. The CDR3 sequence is CSARDRGTSGRATGELFF. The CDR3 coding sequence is TGCAGTGCTAGAGATCGCGGGACTAGCGGGAGGGCCACCGGGGAGCTGTTTTTT.